These 22 T cell receptor beta chains were sequenced from one sample in a study of cytomegalovirus exposure and HLA in healthy donors. Repertoires were generated with immunoSEQ multiplex PCR, while TCRdb's copy carries only in-frame clones and drops some. Here the sample spans hundreds of thousands of clones, 80% to 90% being singletons. Sequenced input: PBMCs. The receptor set was obtained from a woman between 18 and 29 years old in good health and CMV-seronegative.

The chain is built from TRBV9 and TRBJ2-3, with TRBD2 as a possible D gene (6 bases). Germline CDR1 SGDLS, CDR2 YYNGEE. V lost 4 bases to trimming and J lost 5 bases, with 17 bases between them. The length of the CDR3 is 15 residues. The CDR3 spells CASSLLREWGDTQYF. The CDR3 DNA reads as TGTGCCAGCAGCTTATTACGGGAGTGGGGAGATACGCAGTATTTT.

J is TRBJ2-2 and V is TRBV7-9; 7 bases fit TRBD2. The CDR3 runs 15 residues. V lost 7 bases, J lost 7 bases, and 12 bases stayed unmatched. From germline, CDR1 is SEHNR and CDR2 FQNEAQ (reference sequence). In nucleotides, the CDR3 is TGTGCCAGCACCTGGGAGGGACTGCCCGGCGGGGAGCTGTTTTTT. This translates into CASTWEGLPGGELFF.

This rearrangement joins TRBV4-1 to TRBJ2-7, with D perhaps TRBD1 (6 bases). V lost 0 bases and J 0 bases, leaving 9 bases between the germline ends. CDR1 and CDR2 from the germline V gene are MGHRA and YSYEKL. The CDR3 extends over 15 amino acids. CDR3 amino acids: CASSQDGGSSYEQYF. In nucleotides, the CDR3 is TGCGCCAGCAGCCAAGATGGGGGCAGCTCCTACGAGCAGTACTTC.

This chain uses TRBV19 with TRBJ2-2; TRBD2 might be the D (5 bases). Germline loops: CDR1 LNHDA, CDR2 SQIVND (reference sequence). This CDR3 spans 15 amino acids. V was shortened by 3 bases and J by 5 bases, with 13 bases between the two germline ends. The CDR3 spells CASSMTGIQTGELFF. DNA of the CDR3: TGTGCCAGTAGTATGACGGGGATTCAAACCGGGGAGCTGTTTTTT.

The rearrangement joins TRBV4-1 to TRBJ2-1; D is perhaps TRBD1 (5 bases). Germline-derived CDR1 and CDR2 are MGHRA and YSYEKL. Trimming removed 3 bases from V and 1 base from J, with 7 bases in between. The CDR3 spans 14 residues. The CDR3 loop is CASSQQGSYNEQFF. The CDR3 nucleotides are TGCGCCAGCAGCCAGCAGGGTTCCTACAATGAGCAGTTCTTC.

The J gene is TRBJ2-6, the V gene TRBV27; D gene ambiguous. The germline V gene has CDR1 MNHEY and CDR2 SMNVEV (reference sequence). V lost 2 bases and J 0 bases, leaving 8 bases between the germline ends. This CDR3 spans 16 amino acids. CDR3 nucleotide sequence: TGTGCCAGCAGTTTACGAGCTCTCTCTGGGGCCAACGTCCTGACTTTC. Translation gives CASSLRALSGANVLTF. Full variable domain (rest looked up from reference TRBV27 and TRBJ2-6): EAQVTQNPRYLITVTGKKLTVTCSQNMNHEYMSWYRQDPGLGLRQIYYSMNVEVTDKGDVPEGYKVSRKEKRNFPLILESPSPNQTSLYFCASSLRALSGANVLTFGAGSRLTVL.

V gene TRBV10-2 combines with J gene TRBJ2-1; D not certain. The CDR3 loop spans 10 amino acids. The V gene's germline CDR1 is WSHSY and CDR2 SAAADI. V was trimmed by 8 bases and J by 6 bases, leaving 5 bases between them. The CDR3 nucleotides are TGCGCCAGCGGCGGCAATGAGCAGTTCTTC. Protein sequence: CASGGNEQFF.

This clone was picked up one time. The rearrangement links TRBV5-1 to TRBJ1-2; D remains ambiguous. CDR1 and CDR2 (germline): SGHRS, YFSETQ. This CDR3 is 14 amino acids long. Trimming shortened V by 2 bases and J by 0 bases, and 8 bases separated the two germline ends. The CDR3 nucleotides read TGCGCCAGCAGCTTCTCGAGGACTAACTATGGCTACACCTTC. Protein sequence: CASSFSRTNYGYTF.

The V gene is TRBV30, the J gene TRBJ2-1, with 10 bases lining up with TRBD2. V gave up 3 bases and J gave up 8 bases; unmatched junction bases: 10. Germline V gene data show CDR1 as GTSNPN and CDR2 as SVGIG (reference sequence). The CDR3 runs 15 residues. In nucleotides, the CDR3 is TGTGCCTGGAGCTTAAAGCGGGGGGGCCCCGATGAGCAGTTCTTC. This codes for CAWSLKRGGPDEQFF.

The chain couples TRBV27 to TRBJ2-1; D may be TRBD1 (5 bases). This CDR3 contains 19 residues. Per the germline V gene, CDR1 is MNHEY and CDR2 is SMNVEV (reference sequence). Trimming took 6 bases from V and 1 from J, leaving 25 bases between them. CDR3 loop: CASSSKGNPLMRSYNEQFF. The CDR3 DNA reads TGTGCCAGCAGCTCTAAGGGGAACCCCCTCATGAGGTCCTACAATGAGCAGTTCTTC.

V gene TRBV2 combines with J gene TRBJ2-1; 9 bases match TRBD2. Germline CDR1 is SNHLY and CDR2 is FYNNEI. This CDR3 comprises 14 residues. After removal of 3 bases from V and 15 bases from J, the junction contained 12 bases not matched to a gene. Written as DNA, the CDR3 is TGTGCCAGCAGTGAGAGTGGGCGTAGCGGGAGTATGTTCTTC. This sequence encodes CASSESGRSGSMFF.

This sequence joins TRBV11-2 and TRBJ1-2; 8 nucleotides match TRBD1. The CDR3 covers 13 residues. CDR1 and CDR2 (germline): SGHAT, FQNNGV. J was trimmed by 7 bases and V by 5 bases; bases with no gene match: 6. The CDR3 DNA follows: TGTGCCAGCAGCCCAGGGGGCTCAAGTGGCTACACCTTC. It encodes CASSPGGSSGYTF.

The chain is built from TRBV11-2 and TRBJ2-1, with D perhaps matching TRBD1 (5 bases). Germline CDR1 is SGHAT and CDR2 is FQNNGV. Deletions cut 5 bases from V and 9 bases from J, with 20 bases between. CDR3 length equals 15 residues. The CDR3 sequence: CASSIQASAGAEQFF. CDR3 nucleotide sequence: TGTGCCAGCAGCATCCAAGCCTCAGCTGGGGCTGAGCAGTTCTTC.

V and J are TRBV7-3 and TRBJ2-7, with D tentatively TRBD1 (6 bases). CDR3 length equals 13 residues. Germline lookup yields CDR1 SGHTA and CDR2 FQGTGA. Deletions cut 3 bases from V and 6 bases from J, with 12 bases between. CDR3 amino acids: CASSFGPRGEQYF. The CDR3 region has the DNA TGTGCCAGCAGCTTTGGGCCCAGGGGCGAGCAGTACTTC.

The V and J genes are TRBV6-5 and TRBJ1-4; D is unresolved. The germline gives CDR1 MNHEY, CDR2 SVGAGI. This CDR3 region has 14 residues. The V and J ends lost 5 bases and 8 bases respectively, with 15 bases between them. Here the CDR3 DNA reads TGTGCCAGCAGTCGGACGAGGGCTGGAGAAAAACTGTTTTTT. Amino acids: CASSRTRAGEKLFF.

This chain connects TRBV27 to TRBJ2-7; 8 bases match TRBD1. Germline V gives CDR1 MNHEY, CDR2 SMNVEV (reference sequence). The CDR3 extends over 15 amino acids. J lost 2 bases, V lost 5 bases, and 8 bases had no gene match. The CDR3 DNA reads as TGTGCCAGCAGTCCAGGACAGGGCATTCCCTACGAGCAGTACTTC. Translating gives CASSPGQGIPYEQYF.

The rearrangement links TRBV7-9 to TRBJ2-7, with TRBD1 identical over 8 bases. Germline V CDR1 and CDR2: SEHNR, FQNEAQ (reference sequence). This CDR3 has 16 residues. The J segment lost 4 bases and the V segment lost 5 bases, leaving 13 bases of the junction unmatched. The CDR3 sequence: CASSPYGQGSIYEQYF. Here the CDR3 DNA reads TGTGCCAGCAGCCCCTATGGACAGGGTTCCATTTACGAGCAGTACTTC.

This chain links TRBV2 with TRBJ1-2; tentatively, D is TRBD1 (5 bases). This CDR3 contains 15 residues. Between the trimmed V and J ends, which lost 3 bases and 4 bases, there was a span of 15 bases. Germline V gene lookup returns CDR1 SNHLY and CDR2 FYNNEI. CDR3 in amino acids: CASSDTDRGVYGYTF. CDR3 DNA: TGTGCCAGCAGTGATACGGACCGGGGGGTCTATGGCTACACCTTC.

This clone was detected a few times. The V gene is TRBV6-6, the J gene TRBJ2-7; weak D call: TRBD1 (5 bases). V dropped 5 bases and J dropped 4 bases, with 15 bases sitting between them. The CDR3 consists of 14 residues. The germline V gene has CDR1 MNHNY and CDR2 SVGAGI (reference sequence). The CDR3: CASSRTGLRYEQYF. In DNA, the CDR3 is TGTGCCAGCAGTCGAACAGGTCTTCGTTACGAGCAGTACTTC.

V is TRBV9 and J is TRBJ1-2; no clear D. CDR1 and CDR2 (germline): SGDLS, YYNGEE. This CDR3 is 17 amino acids long. Trimming pared 3 bases from V and 7 bases from J, leaving 25 bases between. CDR3 in DNA: TGTGCCAGCAGCGGCCAGCTGACGACGGAATTGGAGATTGGCTACACCTTC. Amino acids: CASSGQLTTELEIGYTF. The whole variable domain, filled in from reference TRBV9 and TRBJ1-2, reads DSGVTQTPKHLITATGQRVTLRCSPRSGDLSVYWYQQSLDQGLQFLIQYYNGEERAKGNILERFSAQQFPDLHSELNLSSLELGDSALYFCASSGQLTTELEIGYTFGSGTRLTVV.

The chain employs TRBV18 and TRBJ2-1, with 10 bases identical to TRBD2. Germline trimming cut 3 bases from V and 4 bases from J; bases unmatched to any gene: 15. This CDR3 spans 19 amino acids. Germline assignment: CDR1 KGHSH and CDR2 LQKENI. The CDR3 loop is CASSPGPGLADKGYNEQFF. In DNA, the CDR3 is TGTGCCAGCTCACCGGGGCCCGGACTAGCGGACAAGGGGTACAATGAGCAGTTCTTC. Combining the CDR3 with reference TRBV18 and TRBJ2-1 gives the whole variable domain NAGVMQNPRHLVRRRGQEARLRCSPMKGHSHVYWYRQLPEEGLKFMVYLQKENIIDESGMPKERFSAEFPKEGPSILRIQQVVRGDSAAYFCASSPGPGLADKGYNEQFFGPGTRLTVL.

This clone was recorded only once. V usage is TRBV7-2 and J usage is TRBJ1-1; maybe TRBD1 (5 bases). There are 13 residues in the CDR3. Between the trimmed V and J ends, which lost 5 bases and 3 bases, there was a span of 10 bases. The germline V gene encodes CDR1 SGHTA and CDR2 FQGNSA. CDR3 nucleotides: TGTGCCAGCAGCCCCCCAGGGTACACTGAAGCTTTCTTT. As protein: CASSPPGYTEAFF. Based on the CDR3 plus reference TRBV7-2 and TRBJ1-1, the full variable domain is GAGVSQSPSNKVTEKGKDVELRCDPISGHTALYWYRQSLGQGLEFLIYFQGNSAPDKSGLPSDRFSAERTGGSVSTLTIQRTQQEDSAVYLCASSPPGYTEAFFGQGTRLTVV.